The 8 T cell receptor beta chains reported below all come from one sample, sequenced in a study of T cell responses to AZD1222 COVID-19 vaccine. Sequenced by immunoSEQ multiplex PCR; TCRdb stores in-frame clones only, minus some. Of over 130,000 clones in the sample, around 95% were seen once. Sequencing used peripheral blood, obtained on day 0 of AZD1222 vaccination. These receptor sequences come from an adult in good health.

The chain is built from TRBV30 and TRBJ2-1, with a possible D match to TRBD2 (5 bases). The V and J ends lost 5 bases and 0 bases respectively, with 11 bases between them. Looked up from germline, CDR1 is GTSNPN and CDR2 is SVGIG (reference sequence). The CDR3 has 14 amino acids. CDR3 amino acids: CAWGSGGSYNEQFF. CDR3 DNA sequence: TGTGCCTGGGGCAGCGGAGGCTCCTACAATGAGCAGTTCTTC. The whole variable domain, remainder taken from reference TRBV30 and TRBJ2-1, is SQTIHQWPATLVQPVGSPLSLECTVEGTSNPNLYWYRQAAGRGLQLLFYSVGIGQISSEVPQNLSASRPQDRQFILSSKKLLLSDSGFYLCAWGSGGSYNEQFFGPGTRLTVL.

The DNA of the CDR3 is TGTGCCAGCAGTGAGAGGGACAGGGGGATTCGAGAGACCCAGTACTTC. It specifies CASSERDRGIRETQYF. The chain uses TRBV6-1 and TRBJ2-5; 11 bases fit TRBD1. Germline lookup yields CDR1 MNHNS and CDR2 SASEGT. V lost 3 bases to trimming and J lost 4 bases; unmatched junction nucleotides: 7. CDR3 length equals 16 residues.

This clone appeared a single time. This chain links TRBV3-1 (or the pseudogene TRBV3-2) with TRBJ1-1; possibly TRBD1 for D (5 bases). The CDR3 covers 17 residues. V was pared by 7 bases and J by 2 bases, with 23 bases between. In germline, CDR1 is LGHDT, CDR2 YNNKEL (reference sequence). Written as DNA, the CDR3 is TGTGCCAGCACCCCTCAACTCGCTGTCCGGGGCAACACTGAAGCTTTCTTT. The encoded protein is CASTPQLAVRGNTEAFF.

The V call is TRBV3-1 (or the pseudogene TRBV3-2), the J call TRBJ2-2; unclear D gene. V lost 1 base and J lost 6, with 9 bases in between. Per the germline V gene, CDR1 is LGHDT and CDR2 is YNNKEL (reference sequence). The CDR3 length is 14 residues. In DNA form, the CDR3 reads TGTGCCAGCAGCCAAGCCAGATTGTCCGGGGAGCTGTTTTTT. Its translation is CASSQARLSGELFF.

The rearrangement uses TRBV2 and TRBJ2-2, with 9 bases aligning to TRBD1. Trimming removed 6 bases from V and 1 base from J; junction bases left unmatched: 9. Germline lookup yields CDR1 SNHLY and CDR2 FYNNEI. CDR3 length equals 17 residues. CDR3 coding DNA: TGTGCCAGCAGGGCGTCGAGGACAGGGGTGAACACCGGGGAGCTGTTTTTT. Amino acids: CASRASRTGVNTGELFF.

This chain joins TRBV10-3 and TRBJ2-7, with D possibly TRBD2 on 6 matching bases. The germline gives CDR1 ENHRY, CDR2 SYGVKD. The ends were cut back, 10 bases at V and 0 bases at J, with 16 bases in the middle. The CDR3 has 14 residues. Written as DNA, the CDR3 is TGTGCCACCTCCCGGAGGGAAGGCTCCTACGAGCAGTACGTC. Encoded protein: CATSRREGSYEQYV.

To note about this clone: Mismatch with germline at one junction end may stem from a read error. The chain recombines TRBV7-2 with TRBJ1-1, with D uncertain. The V gene's germline CDR1 is SGHTA and CDR2 FQGNSA. This CDR3 has 16 residues. The CDR3 nucleotides read TGTGCCAGCAGCCAGCAACCCTCCCTGAGCAGCCGAAGCTTTGACTTT. Translated, it gives CASSQQPSLSSRSFDF.

The chain links TRBV19 to TRBJ2-2, with D uncertain. V lost 4 bases, J lost 1 base, and 13 bases lay in between. The germline gives CDR1 LNHDA, CDR2 SQIVND (reference sequence). CDR3 length: 16 amino acids. The CDR3 loop is CASSTVGRKNTGELFF. The CDR3 DNA sequence: TGTGCCAGTAGTACCGTAGGGCGAAAGAACACCGGGGAGCTGTTTTTT.